This T cell receptor beta chain was identified in a study of OX40 agonist ivuxolimab in advanced cancers. The germline gives CDR1 MDHEN, CDR2 SYDVKM. V gave up 5 bases and J gave up 2 bases, with 10 bases separating them. This CDR3 contains 13 residues. Sequenced by immunoSEQ multiplex PCR; TCRdb stores in-frame clones only, minus some. The sample consists of 50,000 to 70,000 clones, roughly 89% of them appearing once. The TCR comes from an adult with an advanced solid tumor such as melanoma, head and neck, liver or kidney cancer. Specimen: CD4+ or CD8+ T cells sorted from blood, collected in a trial of the OX40 agonist ivuxolimab. The chain joins TRBV28 to TRBJ2-7; D is ambiguous. This CDR3 reads CASSPPRTYEQYF. The CDR3 coding sequence is TGTGCCAGCAGTCCCCCTCGAACCTACGAGCAGTACTTC.